This T cell receptor (beta chain) came from a study of blood T cell repertoires in COVID-19. The wider study: Sample material is recorded as cDNA or gDNA derived from T cells, B-cell-depleted T cells, or PBMCs.

Profiled with immunoSEQ multiplex PCR; TCRdb holds only in-frame clones, not every one. The table shows about 170,000 clones, with roughly 87% occurring only once. Those who participated ranged in age from 18 to 89 years and resided in under 25 US areas. Participants had their cohort set by participant-reported clinical history. Recovered status in Cohort 3 required two negative PCRs, clearance, or symptom resolution. The sequencing input was PBMCs or T cells enriched from blood (not recorded which). The TCR comes from a woman between 45 and 60 years old who had recovered from COVID-19.

CDR3 sequence (DNA): TGTGCCAGCAGTGAACGGGATCAGCCCCAGCATTTT. This codes for CASSERDQPQHF. The gene calls are TRBV6-1 and TRBJ1-5; D is unresolved. Trimming removed 2 bases at V and 5 bases at J, with 4 bases between. CDR3 length: 12 residues. The germline CDR1 and CDR2 sequences are MNHNS and SASEGT.